The clone carrying this TCR beta chain was found many times. Trimming left V 2 bases short and J 2 bases short, with 13 bases between. Germline assignment: CDR1 MNHNY and CDR2 SVGAGI (reference sequence). The CDR3 is 16 amino acids. TCRdb re-called the 5' RACE reads with MiXCR, one entry per CDR3 protein. The table has about 300,000 distinct CDR3 sequences, 3% to 4.5% seen once. These data belong to a study of T cells after yellow fever vaccination. V is TRBV6-6 and J is TRBJ2-4, with D maybe TRBD1 (6 bases). This receptor was obtained from a man aged 18 to 35 who received the YFV17D yellow fever vaccine. This specimen was PBMCs, taken 5 days after the yellow fever booster vaccination. The CDR3 region is CASSYGQGWTKNIQYF. As DNA, the CDR3 is TGTGCCAGCAGTTACGGTCAGGGGTGGACCAAAAACATTCAGTACTTC.